The 24 T cell receptor beta chains given below trace back to one sample, sequenced in a study of siplizumab effects on memory and regulatory T cells. Profiled with immunoSEQ multiplex PCR; TCRdb holds only in-frame clones, not every one. The profile shows 100,000 or so clones, approximately 94% of them singletons. What was sequenced was CD4+ T cells sorted from blood. These receptor sequences come from a human donor in good health.

V gene TRBV5-1 combines with J gene TRBJ2-7; D tentatively fits TRBD1 or TRBD2 (5 bases each). CDR3 length: 14 amino acids. The germline V gene encodes CDR1 SGHRS and CDR2 YFSETQ. V was shortened by 5 bases and J by 5 bases, with 17 bases between the two germline ends. DNA of the CDR3: TGCGCCAGCAGGGTCCGGGACCCCTTCAACGAGCAGTACTTC. Translation: CASRVRDPFNEQYF.

The rearrangement joins TRBV5-5 to TRBJ2-2, with D perhaps being TRBD1 or TRBD2 (6 bases each). Per the germline V gene, CDR1 is SGHKS and CDR2 is YYEKEE (reference sequence). Trimming took off 4 bases at V and 4 bases at J, with 17 bases between the two ends. The CDR3 has 16 residues. CDR3 nucleotides: TGTGCCAGCAGCGCCAATCCGGGGGCCAGCACCGGGGAGCTGTTTTTT. Its translation is CASSANPGASTGELFF.

This clone was observed a single time. V usage is TRBV7-6 and J usage is TRBJ2-3, with D unclear. Deletions cut 2 bases from V and 4 bases from J, with 7 bases between. CDR1 SGHVS and CDR2 FNYEAQ come from the germline V gene. The CDR3 runs to 13 residues. As DNA, the CDR3 is TGTGCCAGCAGCTTACAAGGGTCAGATACGCAGTATTTT. It codes for CASSLQGSDTQYF.

The chain is built from TRBV28 and TRBJ2-2; no reliable D call. V lost 6 bases and J lost 2, with 7 bases in between. The germline CDR1 and CDR2 sequences are MDHEN and SYDVKM. The CDR3 covers 13 residues. The CDR3, as DNA: TGTGCCAGCAGATCCGGAAACACCGGGGAGCTGTTTTTT. It specifies CASRSGNTGELFF.

The genes are TRBV4-2 and TRBJ1-6, with D possibly matching TRBD1 (6 bases). Germline V gene sequence: CDR1 LGHNA, CDR2 YNFKEQ. This CDR3 spans 15 amino acids. V was trimmed by 2 bases and J by 9 bases, leaving 14 bases between them. Here the CDR3 DNA reads TGTGCCAGCAGCCAACGTACAGGGTACAGTTCACCCCTCCACTTT. It translates to CASSQRTGYSSPLHF.

This rearrangement joins TRBV11-1 to TRBJ2-7; no definite D call. The CDR3 covers 12 residues. V was trimmed by 7 bases and J by 5 bases, leaving 12 bases between them. Germline V lookup: CDR1 SGHAT, CDR2 FQDESV (reference sequence). The CDR3 sequence is CASTHAGDEQYF. CDR3 coding DNA: TGTGCCAGCACGCATGCTGGGGACGAGCAGTACTTC.

The chain combines TRBV6-1 with TRBJ1-4; possible D gene TRBD1, 6 bases. The CDR3 consists of 14 residues. The germline V and J ends were trimmed by 6 bases and 13 bases, with 21 bases remaining between them. Germline loops: CDR1 MNHNS, CDR2 SASEGT. The CDR3 spells CASRGIGVGAALFF. In DNA, the CDR3 is TGTGCCAGCAGGGGAATTGGCGTGGGGGCGGCACTGTTTTTT.

The chain joins TRBV2 to TRBJ2-3, with unresolved D. The CDR3 has 14 amino acids. Germline CDR1 SNHLY, CDR2 FYNNEI. V dropped 5 bases and J dropped 3 bases, with 12 bases sitting between them. The CDR3 DNA reads as TGTGCCAGCAGTAGGAGCTGGGAAACAGATACGCAGTATTTT. Protein: CASSRSWETDTQYF.

The CDR3 reads CASTDPGRMNTEAFF. In nucleotides, the CDR3 is TGTGCCAGCACGGACCCAGGGAGGATGAACACTGAAGCTTTCTTT. The chain recombines TRBV2 with TRBJ1-1, with D maybe TRBD1 (5 bases). The CDR3 consists of 15 residues. Germline-derived CDR1 and CDR2 are SNHLY and FYNNEI. The V end lost 7 bases, the J end lost 0 bases, and 15 bases lay between the germline ends.

This chain links TRBV5-1 with TRBJ2-7; D possibly corresponds to TRBD2 (5 bases). The germline gives CDR1 SGHRS, CDR2 YFSETQ. V shed 0 bases and J shed 3 bases, with 10 bases lying between them. The CDR3 runs to 14 residues. CDR3 DNA: TGCGCCAGCAGCTTGGGTGCTAGCCTCTACGAGCAGTACTTC. This encodes CASSLGASLYEQYF.

The chain employs TRBV7-3 and TRBJ2-3; D perhaps matches TRBD2 (6 bases). Germline CDR1 SGHTA, CDR2 FQGTGA. V gave up 6 bases and J gave up 0 bases, with 19 bases separating them. The CDR3 has 17 residues. CDR3 amino acids: CASRRKSLAVSTDTQYF. CDR3 in DNA: TGTGCCAGCAGACGCAAAAGCTTAGCGGTGAGCACAGATACGCAGTATTTT. Full variable domain (outside the CDR3, taken from reference TRBV7-3 and TRBJ2-3): GAGVSQTPSNKVTEKGKYVELRCDPISGHTALYWYRQSLGQGPEFLIYFQGTGAADDSGLPNDRFFAVRPEGSVSTLKIQRTERGDSAVYLCASRRKSLAVSTDTQYFGPGTRLTVL.

The chain has TRBV27 and TRBJ1-6; 9 nucleotides match TRBD1. In germline, CDR1 is MNHEY, CDR2 SMNVEV (reference sequence). This CDR3 is built from 14 residues. V dropped 2 bases and J dropped 7; count of bases not matched to a gene: 0. The CDR3 DNA follows: TGTGCCAGCAGTTTAGGGACAGGGAATTCACCCCTCCACTTT. Translated, it gives CASSLGTGNSPLHF.

The chain combines TRBV5-5 with TRBJ2-7; possibly TRBD2 for D (6 bases). Germline CDR1 SGHKS, CDR2 YYEKEE (reference sequence). Trimming removed 2 bases from V and 7 bases from J, with 13 bases in between. This CDR3 has 13 amino acids. Here the CDR3 reads CASSFLNGGEQYF. Here the CDR3 DNA reads TGTGCCAGCAGCTTTCTCAACGGAGGGGAGCAGTACTTC.

This clone was found once. The chain uses TRBV19 and TRBJ1-1; TRBD1 agrees at 10 bases. The CDR3 is 14 residues long. V shed 5 bases, J shed 4 bases, and the junction held 4 bases outside the gene matches. Germline V gene data show CDR1 as LNHDA and CDR2 as SQIVND (reference sequence). CDR3 sequence reads: CASSPGQGGTEAFF. CDR3 DNA: TGTGCCAGTAGTCCCGGACAGGGGGGCACTGAAGCTTTCTTT.

This chain links TRBV2 with TRBJ1-1, with 10 bases lining up with TRBD1. Germline V gene lookup returns CDR1 SNHLY and CDR2 FYNNEI. The CDR3 is 15 amino acids. Germline trimming cut 6 bases from V and 4 bases from J; bases unmatched to any gene: 8. The DNA of the CDR3 is TGTGCCAGCAGAACCCGGGACAGGGGTAGCACTGAAGCTTTCTTT. Encoded protein: CASRTRDRGSTEAFF.

This sequence joins TRBV9 and TRBJ2-3; 12 bases fit TRBD2. Per germline, CDR1 SGDLS and CDR2 YYNGEE. The V and J ends lost 4 bases and 6 bases, in that order; junction bases with no gene match: 12. CDR3 length equals 17 residues. CDR3 in DNA: TGTGCCAGCAGCACTTCTAGCGGGGGGGCCTTAGGGGATACGCAGTATTTT. It specifies CASSTSSGGALGDTQYF.

This clone came up a few times. The chain uses TRBV30 and TRBJ1-4; 7 nucleotides align to TRBD1. The CDR3 covers 13 residues. V shed 4 bases and J 5 bases; nucleotides not matched to a gene: 4. The V gene's germline CDR1 is GTSNPN and CDR2 SVGIG (reference sequence). CDR3 residues: CAWMRQGNEKLFF. In nucleotides, the CDR3 is TGTGCCTGGATGCGACAGGGAAATGAAAAACTGTTTTTT.

The chain couples TRBV5-6 to TRBJ1-2; 9 positions match TRBD1. Germline V lookup: CDR1 SGHDT, CDR2 YYEEEE. Trimming removed 7 bases from V and 3 bases from J; junction bases left unmatched: 13. The CDR3 totals 16 residues. The CDR3 loop reads CASLPSTGGLYYGYTF. The DNA for the CDR3 is TGTGCCAGCCTACCTTCTACAGGGGGCCTATACTATGGCTACACCTTC.

The chain uses TRBV19 and TRBJ1-5, with D perhaps matching TRBD1 (5 bases). The CDR3 is 16 amino acids. Deletions cut 2 bases from V and 5 bases from J, with 16 bases between. The V gene's germline CDR1 is LNHDA and CDR2 SQIVND (reference sequence). CDR3: CASSISPGPGYQPQHF. CDR3 nucleotides: TGTGCCAGTAGTATAAGCCCGGGACCTGGCTATCAGCCCCAGCATTTT.

The chain carries TRBV2 and TRBJ2-3, with a weak D call TRBD1 (6 bases). The V gene lost 8 bases and the J gene lost 6 bases, with 21 bases spanning the gap. The CDR3 has 15 residues. In germline, CDR1 is SNHLY, CDR2 FYNNEI. The CDR3 region is CASDGSGAVRDTQYF. CDR3 DNA sequence: TGTGCCAGCGACGGTTCAGGGGCCGTGCGGGATACGCAGTATTTT.

This chain's CDR3 is CASSERRASNQPQHF. DNA of the CDR3: TGTGCCAGCAGTGAACGACGAGCTAGCAATCAGCCCCAGCATTTT. The chain links TRBV6-1 to TRBJ1-5; D gene unclear. Trimming left V 2 bases short and J 0 bases short, with 8 bases between. Germline values: CDR1 MNHNS, CDR2 SASEGT. The CDR3 is 15 residues long.

This clone was recorded once. J is TRBJ1-4 and V is TRBV4-1; a possible D gene is TRBD1 (5 bases). V was pared by 3 bases and J by 7 bases, with 9 bases between. CDR1 and CDR2 from the germline V gene are MGHRA and YSYEKL. CDR3 size: 13 residues. The CDR3 is CASSQGHGEKLFF. The CDR3 DNA reads as TGCGCCAGCAGCCAGGGGCACGGTGAAAAACTGTTTTTT.

This clone showed up just once. CDR3 sequence (DNA): TGTGCCAGCAGTTACTCGAGTGGAAACACCATATATTTT. It translates to CASSYSSGNTIYF. The rearrangement links TRBV6-5 to TRBJ1-3; D call uncertain. V was shortened by 0 bases and J by 3 bases, with 3 bases between the two germline ends. This CDR3 is built from 13 residues. Germline V gene lookup returns CDR1 MNHEY and CDR2 SVGAGI.

The chain employs TRBV9 and TRBJ2-3; D is unresolved. V gave up 6 bases and J gave up 6 bases, with 14 bases separating them. The germline V gene encodes CDR1 SGDLS and CDR2 YYNGEE. The CDR3 sequence is 13 residues long. CDR3 bases: TGTGCCAGCACCCAAGGCCCCAAGGATACGCAGTATTTT. Its translation is CASTQGPKDTQYF.